These 2 T cell receptor beta chains were sequenced from one sample in a study of blood T cell repertoires in COVID-19. This table comes from immunoSEQ multiplex PCR, and its TCRdb copy is limited to in-frame clones, with some not included. The sample carries 180,000 or so clones, roughly 86% recorded once. Specimen: peripheral blood. The source of these receptors is a man aged 18 to 29 with active or convalescent COVID-19.

The rearrangement uses TRBV5-1 and TRBJ1-2; TRBD1 matches 7 bases. The J segment lost 6 bases and the V segment lost 5 bases, leaving 7 bases of the junction unmatched. The germline gives CDR1 SGHRS, CDR2 YFSETQ. The CDR3 sequence is 13 residues long. The CDR3 is CASSQDRLDGYTF. In DNA, the CDR3 is TGCGCCAGCAGTCAGGACAGGCTGGATGGCTACACCTTC.

The rearrangement links TRBV7-9 to TRBJ1-3, with a possible D match to TRBD1 (6 bases). The CDR3 is made up of 16 amino acids. From germline, CDR1 is SEHNR and CDR2 FQNEAQ (reference sequence). The V gene lost 2 bases and the J gene lost 0 bases, with 11 bases spanning the gap. This CDR3 reads CASSLRAGASGNTIYF. The CDR3 DNA is TGTGCCAGCAGCTTAAGGGCGGGGGCCTCTGGAAACACCATATATTTT.